This entry features one TCR beta chain sequence. Its antigen is not yet known. Base-call qualities are not available, and no considerably larger clone is one nucleotide away. The source of the sample is a study of T cell changes during pregnancy in multiple sclerosis (dated by TCRdb to 2018 to 2020). About the full investigation: The study examined how the T cell repertoire changed over the course of pregnancy in women with multiple sclerosis.

Library construction relied on the immunoSEQ multiplex PCR assay. The source is immuneACCESS, and TCRdb retained only in-frame sequences with V and J called. Part of the clones is not carried over; for the studies checked, unresolved V genes explain less than half of this, and the remainder is unexplained. The sample yields approximately 44,000 clones; more than 80% were counted once. The top ten constitute under 0.75% of the sample. From the cysteine up to the phenylalanine, the CDR3 has a length of 17 residues. Only the CDR3 DNA is retained, 51 bases long and in frame from the first base. Via the germline V gene, CDR1 is LGHNA and CDR2 YNFKEQ. V gives up 0 bases and J gives up 8 bases, and the segment between their germline ends measures 22 bases.

The rearranged segments are TRBV4-2 and TRBJ1-2, with the D gene uncertain. The TCR was taken from a female donor with multiple sclerosis, enrolled in a pregnancy study. Sequences were derived from CD4+ T cells from peripheral blood mononuclear cells, sampled before pregnancy. The nucleotide sequence is TGTGCCAGCAGCCAAGATAGCGAGGAGGGCGCCTTGAGGGGCTACACCTTC. This yields the protein CASSQDSEEGALRGYTF.